The 10 T cell receptor beta chains presented below share a single source sample, sequenced in a study of T cells in tumors after PD-1 blockade. TCRdb's table, derived via immunoSEQ multiplex PCR, lists solely in-frame clones and lacks some. This table has about 33,000 clones, 78% appearing once. The sequencing used PBMCs, collected before anti-PD-1 treatment. These receptors originate from a human donor with basal cell carcinoma.

The chain has TRBV30 and TRBJ2-7; no definite D call. The CDR3 is 12 amino acids. V lost 3 bases and J lost 9, with 15 bases in between. The germline V gene encodes CDR1 GTSNPN and CDR2 SVGIG (reference sequence). In DNA, the CDR3 is TGTGCCTGGAGCGGCTATATTTCGTGGCAGTACTTC. This encodes CAWSGYISWQYF.

This chain uses TRBV6-5 with TRBJ2-3; the match to TRBD2 covers 7 bases. CDR3 length equals 16 residues. Trimming removed 2 bases from V and 0 bases from J; junction bases left unmatched: 5. Germline V gene data show CDR1 as MNHEY and CDR2 as SVGAGI. Here the CDR3 reads CASSYGLAASTDTQYF. CDR3 in DNA: TGTGCCAGCAGTTACGGGCTAGCGGCTAGCACAGATACGCAGTATTTT.

V usage is TRBV24-1 and J usage is TRBJ2-1, with 9 bases identical to TRBD2. The length of the CDR3 is 16 residues. Unmatched junction bases numbered 7, after V lost 6 bases and J lost 2 bases. The V gene's germline CDR1 is KGHDR and CDR2 SFDVKD. CDR3 sequence reads: CATSSPAGGTYNEQFF. CDR3 sequence (DNA): TGTGCCACCAGTTCCCCAGCGGGGGGCACCTACAATGAGCAGTTCTTC.

This clone showed up just once. This rearrangement joins TRBV6-2 or TRBV6-3 to TRBJ2-5; 15 positions agree with TRBD2. This CDR3 region has 19 residues. Germline lookup yields CDR1 MNHEY and CDR2 SVGEGT. V gave up 4 bases and J gave up 5 bases; unmatched junction bases: 14. The CDR3 sequence: CASSSGPGTSGRPTETQYF. The DNA of the CDR3 is TGTGCCAGCAGTTCCGGACCTGGGACTAGCGGGAGGCCCACGGAGACCCAGTACTTC.

J is TRBJ2-7 and V is TRBV28; unclear D gene. The germline V and J ends were trimmed by 6 bases and 2 bases, with 17 bases remaining between them. The CDR3 sequence is 15 residues long. Germline V gene sequence: CDR1 MDHEN, CDR2 SYDVKM. The CDR3 nucleotides are TGTGCCAGCAGCCCTCGACGAAACCGGGCCTACGAGCAGTACTTC. It yields the protein CASSPRRNRAYEQYF.

The V call is TRBV19, the J call TRBJ2-3; D is uncertain. CDR1 is LNHDA and CDR2 is SQIVND in the germline V gene (reference sequence). The CDR3 has 15 residues. V was pared by 6 bases and J by 2 bases, with 15 bases between. CDR3 in amino acids: CASRPLSGSTDTQYF. For the CDR3, the DNA is TGTGCCAGTAGACCTCTTTCTGGGTCCACAGATACGCAGTATTTT.

The genes are TRBV7-3 and TRBJ2-1, with 9 bases matching TRBD2. CDR3 length equals 16 residues. V lost 4 bases to trimming and J lost 5 bases; unmatched junction nucleotides: 9. Germline V gives CDR1 SGHTA, CDR2 FQGTGA. This chain's CDR3 is CASSSPLAGLNNEQFF. As DNA, the CDR3 is TGTGCCAGCAGCTCCCCGCTAGCGGGATTGAACAATGAGCAGTTCTTC.

J is TRBJ2-1 and V is TRBV5-8; D may be TRBD2 (7 bases). The germline V and J ends were trimmed by 3 bases and 6 bases, with 19 bases remaining between them. CDR1 SGHTS and CDR2 YDEGEE come from the germline V gene. CDR3 length equals 16 residues. CDR3 in DNA: TGTGCCAGCAGCTCCCCTAGGGGGGGGACCGGCAATGAGCAGTTCTTC. Translated: CASSSPRGGTGNEQFF.

V gene TRBV6-5 combines with J gene TRBJ2-7; 10 nucleotides align to TRBD2. The germline gives CDR1 MNHEY, CDR2 SVGAGI. This CDR3 is 15 amino acids long. Trimming at V came to 2 bases and at J to 4 bases, leaving 5 bases not matched to a gene. The CDR3 DNA reads as TGTGCCAGCAGTTACGGGCCAGCGGGGGGGTACGAGCAGTACTTC. It codes for CASSYGPAGGYEQYF.

The chain couples TRBV7-9 to TRBJ1-2, with D uncertain. V gave up 9 bases and J gave up 0 bases, with 11 bases separating them. CDR3 length: 13 amino acids. Germline CDR1 SEHNR, CDR2 FQNEAQ (reference sequence). This CDR3 reads CASQTAANYGYTF. The CDR3, as DNA: TGTGCCAGTCAAACAGCCGCTAACTATGGCTACACCTTC.